Below are 27 T cell receptor beta chains sequenced from a single sample in a study of blood T cell repertoires in COVID-19. Produced via immunoSEQ multiplex PCR; TCRdb's table is partial and in-frame only. The sample holds about 130,000 clones, about four fifths seen once. The sample taken for sequencing was peripheral blood. The source of these receptors is a man aged 25 to 45 with COVID-19, enrolled during active disease.

This clone was recorded only once. The chain has TRBV7-2 and TRBJ1-6; 7 bases agree with TRBD1. The junction had 8 bases not matched to a gene; V was cut back by 8 bases and J by 7 bases. Germline CDR1 and CDR2: SGHTA and FQGNSA. This CDR3 spans 14 amino acids. The DNA for the CDR3 is TGTGCCAGCGAGACAGGGTTGAGGAATTCACCCCTCCACTTT. Its protein product is CASETGLRNSPLHF. Complete variable domain (other parts from reference TRBV7-2 and TRBJ1-6): GAGVSQSPSNKVTEKGKDVELRCDPISGHTALYWYRQSLGQGLEFLIYFQGNSAPDKSGLPSDRFSAERTGGSVSTLTIQRTQQEDSAVYLCASETGLRNSPLHFGNGTRLTVT.

The chain couples TRBV5-1 to TRBJ1-6; D might be TRBD1 (6 bases). Germline V gene sequence: CDR1 SGHRS, CDR2 YFSETQ. The CDR3 covers 14 residues. V lost 4 bases and J 7 bases, leaving 12 bases between the germline ends. Here the CDR3 DNA reads TGCGCCAGCAGCCCCGGACAGACAAATTCACCCCTCCACTTT. Protein sequence: CASSPGQTNSPLHF. The variable domain in full, completed from reference TRBV5-1 and TRBJ1-6, reads KAGVTQTPRYLIKTRGQQVTLSCSPISGHRSVSWYQQTPGQGLQFLFEYFSETQRNKGNFPGRFSGRQFSNSRSEMNVSTLELGDSALYLCASSPGQTNSPLHFGNGTRLTVT.

The genes are TRBV13 and TRBJ1-5, with a weak D call TRBD1 (5 bases). The CDR3 is 14 residues long. Germline V CDR1 and CDR2: PRHDT, FYEKMQ (reference sequence). Trimming pared 0 bases from V and 4 bases from J, leaving 7 bases between. Here the CDR3 DNA reads TGTGCCAGCAGCTTAGGCGCAGGGAATCAGCCCCAGCATTTT. Protein: CASSLGAGNQPQHF.

This chain connects TRBV29-1 to TRBJ2-7; 7 bases are shared with TRBD2. CDR1 is SQVTM, CDR2 ANQGSEA, per germline. Unmatched junction bases numbered 10, after V lost 6 bases and J lost 2 bases. The CDR3 is 14 residues long. CDR3 in amino acids: CSVDGGGTTYEQYF. The CDR3 DNA sequence: TGCAGCGTGGACGGCGGGGGTACGACCTACGAGCAGTACTTC.

The chain recombines TRBV14 with TRBJ1-2; 10 bases match TRBD1. There are 16 residues in the CDR3. V dropped 1 base and J dropped 4; count of bases not matched to a gene: 6. Germline assignment: CDR1 SGHDN and CDR2 FVKESK. This chain's CDR3 is CASSQAIGQGVYGYTF. The CDR3 nucleotides are TGTGCCAGCAGCCAAGCCATTGGACAGGGGGTCTATGGCTACACCTTC.

CDR3 loop: CSASPISSGGPGEQYF. CDR3 coding DNA: TGCAGTGCTAGTCCCATTTCCAGCGGAGGGCCCGGGGAGCAGTACTTC. V and J are TRBV20-1 and TRBJ2-7; D is perhaps TRBD2 (6 bases). The germline V and J ends were trimmed by 3 bases and 7 bases, with 25 bases remaining between them. Germline V CDR1 and CDR2: DFQATT, SNEGSKA (reference sequence). There are 16 residues in the CDR3.

This chain joins TRBV6-5 and TRBJ1-5; perhaps TRBD1 as D (6 bases). Germline V lookup: CDR1 MNHEY, CDR2 SVGAGI. With 6 bases removed from V and 4 bases from J, the gap between germline ends came to 10 bases. CDR3 length: 13 residues. CDR3 DNA: TGTGCCAGCAGCCGACAGGAGAATCAGCCCCAGCATTTT. It translates to CASSRQENQPQHF.

This clone was picked up one time. The chain links TRBV12-3 or TRBV12-4 to TRBJ2-5, with D unclear. Trimming pared 3 bases from V and 1 base from J, leaving 3 bases between. This CDR3 is 12 amino acids long. CDR3 loop: CASSFSQETQYF. Here the CDR3 DNA reads TGTGCCAGCAGTTTCTCCCAAGAGACCCAGTACTTC.

The chain has TRBV30 and TRBJ1-5, with a possible D match to TRBD1 (6 bases). The germline V gene has CDR1 GTSNPN and CDR2 SVGIG (reference sequence). This CDR3 comprises 15 residues. With 0 bases removed from V and 2 bases from J, the gap between germline ends came to 11 bases. CDR3 bases: TGTGCCTGGAGTGTCAGGGGACGGGGCAATCAGCCCCAGCATTTT. It codes for CAWSVRGRGNQPQHF.

This chain uses TRBV5-1 with TRBJ1-2, with TRBD1 matching over 7 bases. The J segment lost 4 bases and the V segment lost 3 bases, leaving 6 bases of the junction unmatched. Germline V lookup: CDR1 SGHRS, CDR2 YFSETQ. This CDR3 spans 14 amino acids. This CDR3 reads CASSWGQQFYGYTF. In DNA form, the CDR3 reads TGCGCCAGCAGCTGGGGACAGCAATTCTATGGCTACACCTTC. Drawing the rest from reference TRBV5-1 and TRBJ1-2, the complete variable domain is KAGVTQTPRYLIKTRGQQVTLSCSPISGHRSVSWYQQTPGQGLQFLFEYFSETQRNKGNFPGRFSGRQFSNSRSEMNVSTLELGDSALYLCASSWGQQFYGYTFGSGTRLTVV.

V is TRBV9 and J is TRBJ2-5; 10 bases map to TRBD1. V shed 0 bases and J 4 bases; nucleotides not matched to a gene: 9. Germline lookup yields CDR1 SGDLS and CDR2 YYNGEE. This CDR3 has 17 residues. The chain's CDR3 is CASSVEGTGVFGETQYF. CDR3 in DNA: TGTGCCAGCAGCGTAGAGGGGACAGGGGTATTTGGAGAGACCCAGTACTTC.

In the case of this clone: This sample includes further DNA sequences coding for the same CDR3. V and J are TRBV15 and TRBJ2-7; 11 positions match TRBD1. The length of the CDR3 is 16 residues. Germline V gene lookup returns CDR1 LNHNV and CDR2 YYDKDF (reference sequence). Unmatched junction bases numbered 4, after V lost 0 bases and J lost 3 bases. The CDR3 loop reads CATSREGGTGGYEQYF. The CDR3 DNA sequence: TGTGCCACCAGCAGAGAAGGTGGGACAGGGGGCTACGAGCAGTACTTC.

The rearrangement joins TRBV10-3 to TRBJ2-5; D remains unclear. Per germline, CDR1 ENHRY and CDR2 SYGVKD. CDR3 length equals 12 residues. V dropped 3 bases and J dropped 2 bases, with 4 bases sitting between them. The CDR3 region is CAISDPQETQYF. DNA of the CDR3: TGTGCCATCAGTGATCCGCAAGAGACCCAGTACTTC.

The rearrangement joins TRBV14 to TRBJ1-3; no clear D gene. The length of the CDR3 is 14 residues. Germline V gives CDR1 SGHDN, CDR2 FVKESK. Trimming pared 4 bases from V and 9 bases from J, leaving 16 bases between. The CDR3 here is CASSPGGSGGTIYF. CDR3 in DNA: TGTGCCAGCAGCCCCGGAGGGTCGGGAGGCACCATATATTTT. Full variable domain (outside the CDR3, taken from reference TRBV14 and TRBJ1-3): EAGVTQFPSHSVIEKGQTVTLRCDPISGHDNLYWYRRVMGKEIKFLLHFVKESKQDESGMPNNRFLAERTGGTYSTLKVQPAELEDSGVYFCASSPGGSGGTIYFGEGSWLTVV.

The chain employs TRBV5-6 and TRBJ1-4; unclear D gene. Germline lookup yields CDR1 SGHDT and CDR2 YYEEEE. The CDR3 contains 15 residues. The ends were cut back, 3 bases at V and 5 bases at J, with 14 bases in the middle. The CDR3 reads CASSSWALANEKLFF. CDR3 DNA: TGTGCCAGCAGCTCATGGGCCCTGGCAAATGAAAAACTGTTTTTT. Full variable domain (missing parts from reference TRBV5-6 and TRBJ1-4): DAGVTQSPTHLIKTRGQQVTLRCSPKSGHDTVSWYQQALGQGPQFIFQYYEEEERQRGNFPDRFSGHQFPNYSSELNVNALLLGDSALYLCASSSWALANEKLFFGSGTQLSVL.

The rearrangement joins TRBV6-4 to TRBJ1-1; the match to TRBD1 covers 7 bases. The CDR3 length is 13 residues. Germline V lookup: CDR1 MRHNA, CDR2 SNTAGT. V lost 6 bases, J lost 3 bases, and 4 bases stayed unmatched. For the CDR3, the DNA is TGTGCCAGCAGGCTAACAGGGGACACTGAAGCTTTCTTT. Encoded protein: CASRLTGDTEAFF.

In its sample, this clone was seen many times. The rearrangement joins TRBV7-2 to TRBJ2-2; 8 bases are shared with TRBD2. CDR3 length: 17 residues. J gave up 11 bases and V 4 bases, and 18 bases lay outside the gene matches. CDR1 is SGHTA, CDR2 FQGNSA, per germline. CDR3 nucleotides: TGTGCCAGCAGCTCTCCCAAGGGCGGGTTAGCGGGGCGAGAGCTGTTTTTT. Translation: CASSSPKGGLAGRELFF.

This rearrangement joins TRBV27 to TRBJ2-2; a weak D match, TRBD1 (6 bases). The CDR3 has 15 residues. Per the germline V gene, CDR1 is MNHEY and CDR2 is SMNVEV (reference sequence). Trimming pared 5 bases from V and 6 bases from J, leaving 16 bases between. CDR3 nucleotides: TGTGCCAGCAGTCCACTCCGGTGGGGGCCCGGGGAGCTGTTTTTT. Encoded protein: CASSPLRWGPGELFF.

The chain has TRBV27 and TRBJ2-5; a possible D gene is TRBD1 (5 bases). Trimming took 8 bases from V and 2 from J, leaving 18 bases between them. Germline V gene lookup returns CDR1 MNHEY and CDR2 SMNVEV (reference sequence). This CDR3 comprises 15 residues. The CDR3 loop is CASVRSGRGQETQYF. The DNA for the CDR3 is TGTGCCAGCGTCCGGTCGGGTAGGGGTCAAGAGACCCAGTACTTC.

The V and J genes are TRBV9 and TRBJ1-3; D might be TRBD1 (6 bases). CDR1 is SGDLS, CDR2 YYNGEE, per germline. This CDR3 has 16 residues. Trimming removed 0 bases from V and 2 bases from J, with 12 bases in between. CDR3 amino acids: CASSVGAGGPGNTIYF. CDR3 in DNA: TGTGCCAGCAGCGTAGGTGCTGGGGGCCCTGGAAACACCATATATTTT.

The chain combines TRBV5-1 with TRBJ2-3; D perhaps matches TRBD2 (5 bases). V lost 4 bases, J lost 9 bases, and 18 bases lay in between. The CDR3 contains 14 residues. Germline values: CDR1 SGHRS, CDR2 YFSETQ. CDR3 DNA sequence: TGCGCCAGCAGCCTTCTTCCGGACTGGGAGACGCAGTATTTT. Translated: CASSLLPDWETQYF. Looking up the rest from reference TRBV5-1 and TRBJ2-3 gives the full variable domain: KAGVTQTPRYLIKTRGQQVTLSCSPISGHRSVSWYQQTPGQGLQFLFEYFSETQRNKGNFPGRFSGRQFSNSRSEMNVSTLELGDSALYLCASSLLPDWETQYFGPGTRLTVL.

The chain has TRBV28 and TRBJ2-5, with 8 bases identical to TRBD2. Germline CDR1 and CDR2: MDHEN and SYDVKM. The CDR3 extends over 15 amino acids. J lost 5 bases, V lost 5 bases, and 10 bases had no gene match. The CDR3 sequence: CASSVAGTGLETQYF. The CDR3 DNA reads as TGTGCCAGCAGTGTAGCGGGAACAGGGTTGGAGACCCAGTACTTC.

This chain connects TRBV6-4 to TRBJ2-3; D is possibly TRBD2 (6 bases). Trimming left V 5 bases short and J 1 base short, with 19 bases between. CDR1 and CDR2 from the germline V gene are MRHNA and SNTAGT. The CDR3 extends over 17 amino acids. The DNA for the CDR3 is TGTGCCAGCAGTCCCCTGAAAGCGGGCGCGGGCACAGATACGCAGTATTTT. Its translation: CASSPLKAGAGTDTQYF.

This clone was observed once. The chain is built from TRBV6-6 and TRBJ1-5, with D perhaps TRBD1 (6 bases). This CDR3 is 13 amino acids long. V was pared by 5 bases and J by 7 bases, with 12 bases between. Germline values: CDR1 MNHNY, CDR2 SVGAGI (reference sequence). The CDR3 sequence: CASSVLDSQPQHF. The CDR3 nucleotides read TGTGCCAGCAGTGTTCTGGACAGCCAGCCCCAGCATTTT.

V and J are TRBV9 and TRBJ2-3, with 13 nucleotides matching TRBD2. This CDR3 is built from 16 residues. Germline CDR1 SGDLS, CDR2 YYNGEE. V trimming: 4 bases; J trimming: 7 bases; junction bases outside the gene matches: 9. The CDR3 DNA is TGTGCCAGCAGCCCTCCGACTAGCGGGGGGCGGAATACGCAGTATTTT. As protein: CASSPPTSGGRNTQYF.

The CDR3 bases are TGTGCCAGCAGCCCAGGGTTTGCGGGAGGGAATCCAAGGAGCTCCTACGAGCAGTACTTC. Translation: CASSPGFAGGNPRSSYEQYF. The chain combines TRBV11-3 with TRBJ2-7; TRBD2 matches 9 bases. Per the germline V gene, CDR1 is SGHNT and CDR2 is YENEEA. Losses at the gene ends were 5 bases for V and 0 bases for J; bases not matched to a gene: 20. The CDR3 contains 20 residues.

This chain connects TRBV4-1 to TRBJ2-2; 7 bases match TRBD1. Unmatched junction bases numbered 7, after V lost 0 bases and J lost 6 bases. The CDR3 length is 16 residues. From germline, CDR1 is MGHRA and CDR2 YSYEKL. The CDR3 nucleotides are TGCGCCAGCAGCCAAGAATGGACAGGTTCGGCCGGGGAGCTGTTTTTT. Residues: CASSQEWTGSAGELFF.